This T cell receptor (beta chain) was captured by sequencing in a study of T cell responses to AZD1222 COVID-19 vaccine listed by TCRdb under 2021. For the study in its entirety: Because spike-specific TCR depth and breadth did not differ between the two schedules, AZD1222 recipients who got a second dose at roughly 4 weeks were pooled with those who got a second dose at roughly 12 weeks. A total of about 240 trial participants underwent TCR sequencing, of whom around 200 received two doses of AZD1222 and some 25 received two doses of the MenACWY control vaccine. Trial participants were enrolled by age into subgroups of 18-55, 56-69 and 70-plus years, and around 150, 29 and 61 TCR-sequenced participants, respectively, were included in these subgroups. The research as a whole found: The vaccine-associated CD4 TCRs covered the entire spike protein, and the dominant responses fell in regions 160-218 and 743-854. After two AZD1222 doses, spike-specific TCR breadth and depth were significantly higher than at day 0 and than in MenACWY recipients. Participants were mostly white British and included more females than males, and it was suggested by the authors that clonal diversity may have been underestimated. In the small 56-69-year group, the increase in depth fell short of significance, most likely because of low power. Nearly half of unique spike-specific TCRs reportedly recognized epitopes outside regions mutated in the B.1.351 and B.1.1.7 variants. Because no day 14 peak-response samples were available, the repertoires could be characterized only after the peak T cell response. Conclusions about previously exposed vaccinees are limited because only five to seven AZD1222 recipients were SARS-CoV-2 seropositive at baseline.

Regarding this clone: Which antigen it targets is not known. No quality values exist for individual bases; no much larger clone is one base distant.

What this sample's time point label stands for: baseline before first vaccination. The vaccinee samples were drawn from two UK trials, COV001 and COV002, one of which was a single-blind randomized controlled phase 2/3 trial testing AZD1222 (ChAdOx1 nCoV-19) in healthy adults. For TCRbeta chain sequencing, PBMC samples were collected from trial participants at day 0 and at day 28 after the second dose. V gives up 7 bases and J gives up 2 bases, and the segment between their germline ends measures 21 bases. From the germline V gene (reference sequence), CDR1 is SGHNT and CDR2 is YYREEE. Measured from the cysteine to the phenylalanine, the CDR3 is 16 residues long. Only the CDR3 portion is preserved as DNA: 48 bases, with reading frame beginning at the first base. The CDR3 regions of human TCRbeta chains were analyzed by immunosequencing. For the original study's pipeline: TCRs in the repertoires were compared against a reference library of SARS-CoV-2-specific TCRs that had been generated with the MIRA antigen-specificity platform. Breadth was defined as the fraction of unique TCRs that were SARS-CoV-2-associated, and depth was defined as the fraction of total T cells that were SARS-CoV-2-associated. Using the MIRA data, every spike-specific TCR was mapped to the spike region that the TCR reacted to and assigned to either a CD4 or a CD8 class. Log10-transformed breadth and depth values were compared by one-way ANOVA with Sidak's multiple comparisons tests. TCRdb holds this immuneACCESS table with in-frame rearrangements only. Some clones are missing; in checked studies, unresolved V genes explain under half, and the rest has no known cause. That table supplies the V and J calls and clone size; D and trimming were determined from the DNA. The sample table shows about 100,000 clones, and about 93% are seen once. The ten most abundant clones make up around 1.7% of the sample.

The receptor's source is an adult in good health. This receptor chain uses TRBV5-4 and TRBJ1-1; no confident D gene assignment can be made. The material sequenced was peripheral blood, taken on day 0 of AZD1222 vaccination. The nucleotide sequence is given as TGTGCCAGCTTTTGGTTCAAGGGAAACGTAAACACTGAAGCTTTCTTT. This encodes CASFWFKGNVNTEAFF.